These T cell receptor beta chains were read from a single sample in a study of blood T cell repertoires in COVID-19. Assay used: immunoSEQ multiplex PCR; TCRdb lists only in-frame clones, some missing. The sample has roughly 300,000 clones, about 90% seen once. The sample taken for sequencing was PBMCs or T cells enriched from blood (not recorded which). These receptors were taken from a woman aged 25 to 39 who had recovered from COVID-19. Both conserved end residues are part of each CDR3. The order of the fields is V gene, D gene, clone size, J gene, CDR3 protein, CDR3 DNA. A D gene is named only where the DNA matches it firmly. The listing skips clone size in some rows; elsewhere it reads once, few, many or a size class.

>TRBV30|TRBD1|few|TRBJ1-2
CAWSVSGGSGYTF
TGTGCCTGGAGTGTATCAGGGGGCAGTGGCTACACCTTC
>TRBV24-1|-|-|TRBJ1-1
CATSEELLNGTEAFF
TGTGCCACCAGTGAAGAGCTTTTGAACGGCACTGAAGCTTTCTTT
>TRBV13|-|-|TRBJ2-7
CASSLEGTYEQYF
TGTGCCAGCAGCTTAGAGGGGACCTACGAGCAGTACTTC
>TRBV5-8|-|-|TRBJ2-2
CASSFLGVNTGELFF
TGTGCCAGCAGCTTTTTAGGGGTCAACACCGGGGAGCTGTTTTTT
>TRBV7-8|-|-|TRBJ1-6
CASSPGSDHYNSPLHF
TGTGCCAGCAGCCCCGGGTCTGACCATTATAATTCACCCCTCCACTTT
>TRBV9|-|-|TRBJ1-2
CASTRAIGAGDGYTF
TGTGCCAGCACCCGGGCGATTGGGGCTGGGGATGGCTACACCTTC
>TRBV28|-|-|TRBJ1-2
CASSTGNYGYTF
TGTGCCAGCAGTACAGGGAACTATGGCTACACCTTC
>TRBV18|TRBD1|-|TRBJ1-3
CASSRTGDSYYSGNTIYF
TGTGCCAGCTCACGAACGGGGGACAGCTACTACTCTGGAAACACCATATATTTT
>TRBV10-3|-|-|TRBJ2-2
CAISFTGTRSGELFF
TGTGCCATCAGCTTCACAGGGACCAGGAGCGGGGAGCTGTTTTTT
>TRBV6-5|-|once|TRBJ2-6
CASRLQGANVLTF
TGTGCCAGCAGATTGCAGGGGGCCAACGTCCTGACTTTC
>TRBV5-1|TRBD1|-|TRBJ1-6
CASSPTGINSPLHF
TGCGCCAGCAGCCCGACAGGGATAAATTCACCCCTCCACTTT
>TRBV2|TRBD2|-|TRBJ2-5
CASSSEGGQTQYF
TGTGCCAGCAGTTCAGAGGGAGGGCAGACCCAGTACTTC
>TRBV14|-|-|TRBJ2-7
CASSQVSLDEQYF
TGTGCCAGCAGCCAAGTTAGTCTCGACGAGCAGTACTTC
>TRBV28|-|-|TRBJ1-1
CASSLSRGGTEAFF
TGTGCCAGCAGTTTATCCCGGGGAGGTACTGAAGCTTTCTTT
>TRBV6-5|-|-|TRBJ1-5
CASSWAGNQPQHF
TGTGCCAGCAGCTGGGCGGGTAATCAGCCCCAGCATTTT
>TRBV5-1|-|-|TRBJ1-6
CASREDSANSPLHF
TGCGCCAGCAGAGAGGACTCGGCGAATTCACCCCTCCACTTT
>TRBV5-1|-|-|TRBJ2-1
CASSPRRQSSYNEQFF
TGCGCCAGCAGCCCAAGGAGACAGAGCTCCTACAATGAGCAGTTCTTC
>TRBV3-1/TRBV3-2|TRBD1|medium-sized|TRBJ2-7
CASSQPGQGYYEQYF
TGTGCCAGCAGCCAGCCGGGACAGGGATACTACGAGCAGTACTTC
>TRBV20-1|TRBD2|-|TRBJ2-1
CSASSGGAVLGNEQFF
TGCAGTGCTAGTAGCGGGGGGGCCGTCTTGGGCAATGAGCAGTTCTTC
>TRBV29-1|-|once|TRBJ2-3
CSVEGRALDTQYF
TGCAGCGTTGAAGGGAGGGCCTTAGATACGCAGTATTTT
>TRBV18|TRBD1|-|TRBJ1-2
CASSPQGAGRVRSYGYTF
TGTGCCAGCTCACCACAGGGGGCAGGTCGGGTACGGTCCTATGGCTACACCTTC
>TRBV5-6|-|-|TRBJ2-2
CASSRGTGELFF
TGTGCCAGCAGTCGGGGAACCGGGGAGCTGTTTTTT
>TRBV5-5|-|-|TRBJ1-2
CASSWGERSNYGYTF
TGTGCCAGCAGCTGGGGGGAACGTTCTAACTATGGCTACACCTTC
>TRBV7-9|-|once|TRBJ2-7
CASSLGAAMRQYEQYF
TGTGCCAGCAGCTTAGGGGCAGCCATGAGACAATACGAGCAGTACTTC
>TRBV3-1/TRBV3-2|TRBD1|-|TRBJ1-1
CASSHTGEWTEAFF
TGTGCCAGCAGCCATACAGGGGAATGGACTGAAGCTTTCTTT